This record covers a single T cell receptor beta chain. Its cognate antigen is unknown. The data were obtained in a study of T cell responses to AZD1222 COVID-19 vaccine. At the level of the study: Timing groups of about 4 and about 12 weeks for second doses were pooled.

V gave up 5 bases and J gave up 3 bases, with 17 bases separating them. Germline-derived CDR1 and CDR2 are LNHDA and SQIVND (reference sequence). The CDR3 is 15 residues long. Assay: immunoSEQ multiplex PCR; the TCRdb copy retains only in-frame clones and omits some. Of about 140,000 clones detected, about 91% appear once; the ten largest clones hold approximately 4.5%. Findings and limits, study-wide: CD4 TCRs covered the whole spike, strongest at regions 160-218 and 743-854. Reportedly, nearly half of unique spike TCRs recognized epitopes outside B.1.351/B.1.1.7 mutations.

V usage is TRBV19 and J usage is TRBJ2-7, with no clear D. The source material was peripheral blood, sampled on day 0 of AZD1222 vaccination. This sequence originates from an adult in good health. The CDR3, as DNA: TGTGCCAGTAGTCCCGCCAGCTACGCGTTCTACGAGCAGTACTTC. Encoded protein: CASSPASYAFYEQYF. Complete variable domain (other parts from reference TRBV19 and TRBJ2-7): DGGITQSPKYLFRKEGQNVTLSCEQNLNHDAMYWYRQDPGQGLRLIYYSQIVNDFQKGDIAEGYSVSREKKESFPLTVTSAQKNPTAFYLCASSPASYAFYEQYFGPGTRLTVT.